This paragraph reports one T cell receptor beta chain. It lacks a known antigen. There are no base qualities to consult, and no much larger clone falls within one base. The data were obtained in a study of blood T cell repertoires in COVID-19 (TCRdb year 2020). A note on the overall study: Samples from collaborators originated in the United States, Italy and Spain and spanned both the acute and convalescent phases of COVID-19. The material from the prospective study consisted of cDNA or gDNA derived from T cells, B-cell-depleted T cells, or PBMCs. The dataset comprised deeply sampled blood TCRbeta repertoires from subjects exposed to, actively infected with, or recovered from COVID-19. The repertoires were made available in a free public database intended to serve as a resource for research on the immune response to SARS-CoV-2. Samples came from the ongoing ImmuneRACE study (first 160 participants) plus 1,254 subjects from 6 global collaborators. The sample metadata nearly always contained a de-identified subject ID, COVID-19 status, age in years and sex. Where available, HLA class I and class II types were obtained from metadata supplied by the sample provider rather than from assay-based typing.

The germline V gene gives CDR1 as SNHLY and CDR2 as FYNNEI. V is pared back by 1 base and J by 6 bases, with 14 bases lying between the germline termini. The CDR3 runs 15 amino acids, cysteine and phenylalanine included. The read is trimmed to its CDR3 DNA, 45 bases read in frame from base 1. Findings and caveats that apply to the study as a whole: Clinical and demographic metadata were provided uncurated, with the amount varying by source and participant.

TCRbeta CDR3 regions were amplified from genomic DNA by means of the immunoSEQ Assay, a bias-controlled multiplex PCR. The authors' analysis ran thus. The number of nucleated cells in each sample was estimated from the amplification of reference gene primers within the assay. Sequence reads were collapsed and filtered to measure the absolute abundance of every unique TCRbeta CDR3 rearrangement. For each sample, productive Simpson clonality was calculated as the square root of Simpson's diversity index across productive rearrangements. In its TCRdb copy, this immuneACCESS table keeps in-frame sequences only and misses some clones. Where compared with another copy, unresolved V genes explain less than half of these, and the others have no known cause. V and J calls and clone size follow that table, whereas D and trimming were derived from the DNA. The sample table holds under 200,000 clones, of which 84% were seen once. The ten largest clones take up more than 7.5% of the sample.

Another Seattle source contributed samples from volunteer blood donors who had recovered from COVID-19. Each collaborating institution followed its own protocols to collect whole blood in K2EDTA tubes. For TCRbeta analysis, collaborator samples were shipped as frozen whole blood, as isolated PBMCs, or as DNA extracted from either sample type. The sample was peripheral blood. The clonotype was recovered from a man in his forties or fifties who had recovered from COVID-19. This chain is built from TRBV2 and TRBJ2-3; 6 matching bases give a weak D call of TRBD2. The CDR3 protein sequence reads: CASSEGTTPGDTQYF. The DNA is TGTGCCAGCAGTGAAGGGACTACGCCCGGGGATACGCAGTATTTT.